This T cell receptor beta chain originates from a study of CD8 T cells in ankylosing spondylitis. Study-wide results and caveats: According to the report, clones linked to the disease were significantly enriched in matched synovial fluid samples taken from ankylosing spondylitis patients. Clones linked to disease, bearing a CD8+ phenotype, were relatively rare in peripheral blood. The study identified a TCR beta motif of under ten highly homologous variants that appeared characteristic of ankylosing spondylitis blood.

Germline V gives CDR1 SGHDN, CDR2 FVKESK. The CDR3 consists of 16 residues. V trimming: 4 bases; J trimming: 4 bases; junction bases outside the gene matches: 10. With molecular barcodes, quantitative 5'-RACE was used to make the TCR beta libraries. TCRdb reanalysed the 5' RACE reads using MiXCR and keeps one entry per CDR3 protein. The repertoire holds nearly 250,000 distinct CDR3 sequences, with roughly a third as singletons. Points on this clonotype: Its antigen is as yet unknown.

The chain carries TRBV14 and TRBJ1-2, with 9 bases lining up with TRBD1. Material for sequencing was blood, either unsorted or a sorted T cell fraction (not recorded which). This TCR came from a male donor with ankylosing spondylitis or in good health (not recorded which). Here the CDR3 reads CASSPLSTGGAYGYTF. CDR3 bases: TGTGCCAGCAGCCCCTTGTCGACAGGGGGGGCCTATGGCTACACCTTC. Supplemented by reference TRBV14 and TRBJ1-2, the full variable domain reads EAGVTQFPSHSVIEKGQTVTLRCDPISGHDNLYWYRRVMGKEIKFLLHFVKESKQDESGMPNNRFLAERTGGTYSTLKVQPAELEDSGVYFCASSPLSTGGAYGYTFGSGTRLTVV.